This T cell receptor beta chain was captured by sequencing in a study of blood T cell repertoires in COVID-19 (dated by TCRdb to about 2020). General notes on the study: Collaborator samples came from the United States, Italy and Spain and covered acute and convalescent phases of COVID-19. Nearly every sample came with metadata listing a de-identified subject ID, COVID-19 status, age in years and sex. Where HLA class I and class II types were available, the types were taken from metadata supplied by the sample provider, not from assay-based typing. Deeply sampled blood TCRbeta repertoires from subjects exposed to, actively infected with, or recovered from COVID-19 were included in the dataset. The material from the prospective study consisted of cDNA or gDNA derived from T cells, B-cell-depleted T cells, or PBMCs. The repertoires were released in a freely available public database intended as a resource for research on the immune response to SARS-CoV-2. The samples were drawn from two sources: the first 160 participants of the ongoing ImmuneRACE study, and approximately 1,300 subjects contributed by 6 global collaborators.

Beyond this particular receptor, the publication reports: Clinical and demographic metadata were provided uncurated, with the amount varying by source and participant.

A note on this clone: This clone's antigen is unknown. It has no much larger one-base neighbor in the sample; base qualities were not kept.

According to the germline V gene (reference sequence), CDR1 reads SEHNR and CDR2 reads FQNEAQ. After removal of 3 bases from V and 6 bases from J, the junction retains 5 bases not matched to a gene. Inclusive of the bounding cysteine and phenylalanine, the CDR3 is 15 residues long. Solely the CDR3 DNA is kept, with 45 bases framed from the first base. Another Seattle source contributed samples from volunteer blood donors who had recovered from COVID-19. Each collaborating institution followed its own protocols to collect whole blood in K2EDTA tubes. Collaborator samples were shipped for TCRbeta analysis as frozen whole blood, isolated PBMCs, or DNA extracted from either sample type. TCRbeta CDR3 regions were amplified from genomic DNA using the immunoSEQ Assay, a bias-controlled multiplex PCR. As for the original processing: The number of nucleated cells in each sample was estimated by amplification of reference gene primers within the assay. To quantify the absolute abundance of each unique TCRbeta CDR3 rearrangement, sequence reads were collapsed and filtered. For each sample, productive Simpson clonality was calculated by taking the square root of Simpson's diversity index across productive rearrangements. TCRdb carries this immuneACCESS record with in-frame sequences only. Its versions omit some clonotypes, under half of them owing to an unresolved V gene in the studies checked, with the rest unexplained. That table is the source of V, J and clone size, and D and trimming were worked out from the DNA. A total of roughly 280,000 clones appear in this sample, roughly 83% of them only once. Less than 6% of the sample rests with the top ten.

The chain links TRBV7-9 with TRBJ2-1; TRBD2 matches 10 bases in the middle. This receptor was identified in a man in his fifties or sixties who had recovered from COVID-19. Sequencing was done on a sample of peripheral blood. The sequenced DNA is TGTGCCAGCAGCTTCCTAGCGGGAGTTACCAATGAGCAGTTCTTC. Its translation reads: CASSFLAGVTNEQFF.